Following are 20 T cell receptor beta chains from one sample sequenced in a study of blood T cell repertoires in COVID-19 (TCRdb year 2020). Library method: the immunoSEQ multiplex PCR assay. TCRdb took over this immuneACCESS table, retaining in-frame rearrangements with V and J assigned. Such tables are incomplete; in checked studies, under half of the missing clones stem from an unresolved V gene, and the remainder is unexplained. The sample has just over 300,000 clones on record, over 75% of them singletons. About 2% of the sample goes to the ten largest clones. Sequenced input: PBMCs or T cells enriched from blood (not recorded which). The receptor set was obtained from a man in his thirties or forties who had recovered from COVID-19.

V gene TRBV19 combines with J gene TRBJ2-2; 7 positions agree with TRBD1. V was clipped by 5 bases and J by 5 bases; unmatched bases: 17. Per the germline V gene, CDR1 is LNHDA and CDR2 is SQIVND (reference sequence). The CDR3 runs to 18 residues. The DNA for the CDR3 is TGTGCCAGTAGTTCCCGACAGGGCCGGGGAGTGGGGACCGGGGAGCTGTTTTTT. This translates into CASSSRQGRGVGTGELFF.

At least ten counts were recorded for this clone. The V call is TRBV6-4, the J call TRBJ2-1, with a possible D match to TRBD2 (6 bases). This CDR3 is built from 15 residues. The ends were cut back, 4 bases at V and 1 base at J, with 11 bases in the middle. In germline, CDR1 is MRHNA, CDR2 SNTAGT. The CDR3 region has the DNA TGTGCCAGCAGTGTAGACGGGGGTTCCTACAATGAGCAGTTCTTC. Translating gives CASSVDGGSYNEQFF.

This rearrangement joins TRBV5-6 to TRBJ2-7; no firm D call. Germline-derived CDR1 and CDR2 are SGHDT and YYEEEE. This CDR3 has 13 residues. Trimming cost V 1 base and J 3 bases, with 8 bases left between them. The CDR3 sequence: CASSLSSVYEQYF. The CDR3 region has the DNA TGTGCCAGCAGCTTGTCGTCTGTCTACGAGCAGTACTTC. The full variable domain, its missing parts supplied by reference TRBV5-6 and TRBJ2-7, is DAGVTQSPTHLIKTRGQQVTLRCSPKSGHDTVSWYQQALGQGPQFIFQYYEEEERQRGNFPDRFSGHQFPNYSSELNVNALLLGDSALYLCASSLSSVYEQYFGPGTRLTVT.

This rearrangement joins TRBV6-1 to TRBJ1-3; D is ambiguous. CDR1 MNHNS and CDR2 SASEGT come from the germline V gene. The CDR3 spans 15 residues. Trimming cost V 1 base and J 4 bases, with 11 bases left between them. The CDR3 DNA sequence: TGTGCCAGCAGTGAAGATCCGGTCCGAGGAAACACCATATATTTT. Encoded protein: CASSEDPVRGNTIYF.

V usage is TRBV14 and J usage is TRBJ2-2, with 9 bases identical to TRBD1. With 0 bases clipped from V and 6 bases from J, the junction kept 8 bases outside the gene matches. Germline lookup yields CDR1 SGHDN and CDR2 FVKESK. The CDR3 has 17 amino acids. The CDR3 loop is CASSQDHLGTGSGELFF. CDR3 sequence (DNA): TGTGCCAGCAGCCAAGACCACCTGGGGACAGGGTCCGGGGAGCTGTTTTTT. The full variable domain, completed using reference TRBV14 and TRBJ2-2, is EAGVTQFPSHSVIEKGQTVTLRCDPISGHDNLYWYRRVMGKEIKFLLHFVKESKQDESGMPNNRFLAERTGGTYSTLKVQPAELEDSGVYFCASSQDHLGTGSGELFFGEGSRLTVL.

This clone occurred a few times. The V gene is TRBV6-6, the J gene TRBJ1-3; D possibly corresponds to TRBD1 (5 bases). The length of the CDR3 is 14 residues. Germline V gives CDR1 MNHNY, CDR2 SVGAGI (reference sequence). The V end was cut by 7 bases, the J end by 4 bases, with 14 bases between. The CDR3 loop is CASTPTVAGNTIYF. The CDR3 coding sequence is TGTGCCAGCACTCCGACAGTTGCCGGAAACACCATATATTTT.

The chain is built from TRBV6-5 and TRBJ1-5; 7 bases match TRBD1. Trimming at V came to 6 bases and at J to 3 bases, leaving 5 bases not matched to a gene. This CDR3 comprises 14 residues. Germline lookup yields CDR1 MNHEY and CDR2 SVGAGI. In DNA form, the CDR3 reads TGTGCCAGCAGGGCAGACAGGGTCAATCAGCCCCAGCATTTT. It is translated as CASRADRVNQPQHF.

This sequence joins TRBV3-1 (or the pseudogene TRBV3-2) and TRBJ1-4, with D unclear. V lost 0 bases and J lost 13, with 15 bases in between. This CDR3 has 14 residues. CDR1 and CDR2 (germline): LGHDT, YNNKEL (reference sequence). The CDR3 reads CASSQEGKFGRLFF. In DNA, the CDR3 is TGTGCCAGCAGCCAAGAAGGGAAATTTGGGAGACTGTTTTTT.

The chain is built from TRBV9 and TRBJ2-5, with 12 positions matching TRBD1. CDR3 length: 16 residues. Germline V gene sequence: CDR1 SGDLS, CDR2 YYNGEE. V dropped 0 bases and J dropped 2; count of bases not matched to a gene: 2. CDR3 DNA sequence: TGTGCCAGCAGCGTAGCGGGACAGGGGGCTCAAGAGACCCAGTACTTC. This translates into CASSVAGQGAQETQYF. The whole variable domain, remainder taken from reference TRBV9 and TRBJ2-5, is DSGVTQTPKHLITATGQRVTLRCSPRSGDLSVYWYQQSLDQGLQFLIQYYNGEERAKGNILERFSAQQFPDLHSELNLSSLELGDSALYFCASSVAGQGAQETQYFGPGTRLLVL.

V and J are TRBV24-1 and TRBJ1-5; TRBD1 matches 8 bases. With V trimmed by 7 bases and J by 5 bases, 6 bases remained unmatched. CDR1 is KGHDR and CDR2 is SFDVKD in the germline V gene. CDR3 length: 14 residues. The CDR3 region has the DNA TGTGCCACCAGCCCGGACAGGGACGATCAGCCCCAGCATTTT. Translation: CATSPDRDDQPQHF.

J is TRBJ1-1 and V is TRBV5-1, with TRBD1 as a possible D gene (6 bases). This CDR3 region has 15 residues. V was pared by 4 bases and J by 0 bases, with 13 bases between. CDR1 and CDR2 (germline): SGHRS, YFSETQ. In DNA, the CDR3 is TGCGCCAGCAGCCTCAGGGGCAGCATGAACACTGAAGCTTTCTTT. Amino acid sequence: CASSLRGSMNTEAFF.

The chain has TRBV29-1 and TRBJ2-6; D is undetermined. The V end was cut by 7 bases, the J end by 4 bases, with 11 bases between. This CDR3 is 13 amino acids long. Germline V CDR1 and CDR2: SQVTM, ANQGSEA. The DNA of the CDR3 is TGCAGCGCCAGTTTGAAAGGGGCCAACGTCCTGACTTTC. Encoded protein: CSASLKGANVLTF.

J is TRBJ2-1 and V is TRBV29-1; perhaps TRBD1 as D (6 bases). V was cut by 7 bases and J by 4 bases, with 20 bases left in between. The CDR3 runs to 15 residues. From germline, CDR1 is SQVTM and CDR2 ANQGSEA. This CDR3 reads CSARATGRMYNEQFF. The CDR3 nucleotides are TGCAGCGCAAGGGCGACAGGTCGTATGTACAATGAGCAGTTCTTC.

The CDR3 DNA is TGTGCCAGCAGGAGGGGGACAGGGAACACTGAAGCTTTCTTT. Translation: CASRRGTGNTEAFF. The rearrangement uses TRBV6-5 and TRBJ1-1; TRBD1 aligns across 8 bases. Germline V lookup: CDR1 MNHEY, CDR2 SVGAGI. With V trimmed by 6 bases and J by 1 base, 4 bases remained unmatched. This CDR3 contains 14 residues.

V is TRBV5-4 and J is TRBJ2-6; maybe TRBD1 (5 bases). CDR3 length equals 16 residues. The V end lost 3 bases, the J end lost 2 bases, and 12 bases lay between the germline ends. Germline V CDR1 and CDR2: SGHNT, YYREEE (reference sequence). CDR3 sequence reads: CASSSYDSTGANVLTF. DNA of the CDR3: TGTGCCAGCAGCTCGTACGACAGCACTGGGGCCAACGTCCTGACTTTC. The full variable domain, with the rest looked up from reference TRBV5-4 and TRBJ2-6, is ETGVTQSPTHLIKTRGQQVTLRCSSQSGHNTVSWYQQALGQGPQFIFQYYREEENGRGNFPPRFSGLQFPNYSSELNVNALELDDSALYLCASSSYDSTGANVLTFGAGSRLTVL.

Turning to this clone: The junction and the germline gene differ at one end; a read error may be behind it. The chain carries TRBV2 and TRBJ1-1; TRBD1 is a possible D gene (6 bases). Germline CDR1 is SNHLY and CDR2 is FYNNEI. CDR3 size: 14 residues. The CDR3 here is CTSMIDRLNTEAFF. The CDR3 DNA reads as TGTACCAGCATGATTGACAGGCTAAACACTGAAGCTTTCTTT.

The V and J genes are TRBV3-1 (or the pseudogene TRBV3-2) and TRBJ2-7; the D is unclear. The germline V gene encodes CDR1 LGHDT and CDR2 YNNKEL (reference sequence). The CDR3 contains 13 residues. Trimming stripped 1 base from V and 12 bases from J, with 16 bases between. Here the CDR3 reads CASSQAPANGRYF. The CDR3 DNA reads TGTGCCAGCAGCCAAGCCCCCGCAAACGGTCGGTACTTC.

This chain joins TRBV19 and TRBJ1-1, with 7 bases identical to TRBD1. Looked up from germline, CDR1 is LNHDA and CDR2 is SQIVND (reference sequence). J was trimmed by 11 bases and V by 7 bases; bases with no gene match: 7. The CDR3 sequence is 11 residues long. The CDR3 coding sequence is TGTGCCAGTACCACAGGGGTTTCGGCTTTCTTT. Protein sequence: CASTTGVSAFF.

The chain has TRBV9 and TRBJ2-1, with TRBD2 matching 10 bases. The J segment lost 9 bases and the V segment lost 1 base, leaving 10 bases of the junction unmatched. The CDR3 consists of 16 residues. Germline V gene data show CDR1 as SGDLS and CDR2 as YYNGEE. CDR3: CASSVLTSGDTGEQFF. For the CDR3, the DNA is TGTGCCAGCAGCGTATTAACTAGCGGGGATACGGGTGAGCAGTTCTTC.

In its sample, this clone was seen a few times. The chain is built from TRBV3-1 (or the pseudogene TRBV3-2) and TRBJ2-1; D is unresolved. The germline CDR1 and CDR2 sequences are LGHDT and YNNKEL (reference sequence). V lost 2 bases, J lost 7 bases, and 6 bases lay in between. The CDR3 runs 12 residues. CDR3 nucleotides: TGTGCCAGCAGCCAACGAACAAATGAGCAGTTCTTC. Residues: CASSQRTNEQFF.